The source of this TCR beta chain is a study of cytomegalovirus exposure and HLA in healthy donors. For this clone: Its specificity is unknown.

Germline assignment: CDR1 SGHRS and CDR2 YFSETQ. Trimming removed 3 bases from V and 4 bases from J; junction bases left unmatched: 8. This CDR3 contains 16 residues. The PCR ran on 60 Vbeta and 13 Jbeta primers. Measured with immunoSEQ multiplex PCR; TCRdb has only the in-frame clones, and not every one. The repertoire includes some 100,000 clones, around 86% of them detected once, and over 2% sits in the top ten. General study results and limits: The authors listed about 170 TCR beta chains as cytomegalovirus-associated. With later analysis, a missense DCLRE1C variant became linked to TCR beta V- and J-gene trimming. Association with HLA alleles at 0.05 false discovery rate was found for 15,000 to 20,000 TCR beta sequences in a later analysis.

The TCR sequence derives from a young woman in good health and CMV-seronegative. Source material: PBMCs. The gene calls are TRBV5-1 and TRBJ2-3; TRBD1 aligns across 10 bases. CDR3 in DNA: TGCGCCAGCAGCTCCCCCGGGACAGGGGTTGCAGATACGCAGTATTTT. Amino acids: CASSSPGTGVADTQYF.